What follows describes a single TCR beta chain. The germline V and J ends were trimmed by 1 base and 5 bases, with 15 bases remaining between them. The CDR3 spans 15 residues. Germline CDR1 SGHVS, CDR2 FNYEAQ. 13 Jbeta primers and 60 Vbeta primers were used for the PCR. The table came from immunoSEQ multiplex PCR; TCRdb's copy has only in-frame clones and leaves some out. The sample shows roughly 75,000 clones, around 84% of them seen only once. This sample was included in a study of cytomegalovirus exposure and HLA in healthy donors. Study as a whole: Falling in the Caucasian-associated ancestry cluster were 80% to 85% of approximately 400 genotyped donors.

Input material: PBMCs. The source is a man aged 65 to 85 in good health and CMV-seropositive. This rearrangement joins TRBV7-6 to TRBJ2-7, with D hard to call. The CDR3 DNA sequence: TGTGCCAGCAGCTTAGACCCGGTGAACGCCGACGAGCAGTACTTC. This encodes CASSLDPVNADEQYF.